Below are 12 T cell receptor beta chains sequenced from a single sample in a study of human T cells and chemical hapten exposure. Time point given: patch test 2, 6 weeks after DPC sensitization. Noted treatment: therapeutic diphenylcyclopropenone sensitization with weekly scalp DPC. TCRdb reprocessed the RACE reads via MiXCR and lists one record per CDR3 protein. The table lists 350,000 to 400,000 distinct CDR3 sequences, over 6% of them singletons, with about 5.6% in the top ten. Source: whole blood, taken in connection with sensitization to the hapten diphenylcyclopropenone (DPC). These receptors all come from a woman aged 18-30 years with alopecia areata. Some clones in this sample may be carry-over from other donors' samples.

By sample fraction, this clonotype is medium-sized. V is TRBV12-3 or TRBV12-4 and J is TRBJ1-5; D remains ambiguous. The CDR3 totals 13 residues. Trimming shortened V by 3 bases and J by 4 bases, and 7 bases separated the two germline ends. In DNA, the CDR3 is TGTGCCAGCAGTTTGGCGGAAAATCAGCCCCAGCATTTT. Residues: CASSLAENQPQHF.

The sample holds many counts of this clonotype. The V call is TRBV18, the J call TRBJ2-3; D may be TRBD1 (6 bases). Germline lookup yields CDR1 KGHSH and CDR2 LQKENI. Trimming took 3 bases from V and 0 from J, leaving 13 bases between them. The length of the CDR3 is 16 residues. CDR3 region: CASSPRQAISTDTQYF. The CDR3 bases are TGTGCCAGCTCACCCAGACAGGCCATCAGCACAGATACGCAGTATTTT.

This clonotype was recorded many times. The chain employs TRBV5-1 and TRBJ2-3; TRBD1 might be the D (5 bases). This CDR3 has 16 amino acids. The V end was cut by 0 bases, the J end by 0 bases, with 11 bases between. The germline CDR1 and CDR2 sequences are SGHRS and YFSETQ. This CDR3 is CASSLVSTGSTDTQYF. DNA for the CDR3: TGCGCCAGCAGCTTGGTCAGTACAGGCAGCACAGATACGCAGTATTTT.

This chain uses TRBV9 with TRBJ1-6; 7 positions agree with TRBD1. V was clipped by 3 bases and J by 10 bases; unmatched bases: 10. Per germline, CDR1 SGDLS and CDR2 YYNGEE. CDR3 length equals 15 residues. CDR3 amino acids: CASSATDRVGSPLHF. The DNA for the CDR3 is TGTGCCAGCAGCGCCACCGACAGGGTCGGGTCACCCCTCCACTTT.

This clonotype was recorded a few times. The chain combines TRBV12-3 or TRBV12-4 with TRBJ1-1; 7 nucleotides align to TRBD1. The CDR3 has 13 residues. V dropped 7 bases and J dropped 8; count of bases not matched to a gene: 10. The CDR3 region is CASTPGDSREAFF. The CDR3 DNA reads TGTGCCAGCACCCCCGGGGACAGCCGGGAAGCTTTCTTT.

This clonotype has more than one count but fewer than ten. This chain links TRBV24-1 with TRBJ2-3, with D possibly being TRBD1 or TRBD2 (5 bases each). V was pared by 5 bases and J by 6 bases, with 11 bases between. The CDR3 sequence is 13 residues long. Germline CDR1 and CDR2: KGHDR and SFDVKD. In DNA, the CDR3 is TGTGCCACCAGTGTTGGGACCGTCGATACGCAGTATTTT. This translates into CATSVGTVDTQYF.

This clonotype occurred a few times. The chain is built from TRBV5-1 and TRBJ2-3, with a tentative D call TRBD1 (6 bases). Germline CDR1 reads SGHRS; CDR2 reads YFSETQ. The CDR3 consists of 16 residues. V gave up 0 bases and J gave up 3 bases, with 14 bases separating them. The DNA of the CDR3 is TGCGCCAGCAGCTTGGTGGGGGCGCCGGAAACAGATACGCAGTATTTT. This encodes CASSLVGAPETDTQYF.

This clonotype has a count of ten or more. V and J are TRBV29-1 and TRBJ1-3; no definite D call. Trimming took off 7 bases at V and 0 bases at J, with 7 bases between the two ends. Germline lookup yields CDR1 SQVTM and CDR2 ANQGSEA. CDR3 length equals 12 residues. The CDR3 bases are TGCAGCGCGTGGGTCTCTGGAAACACCATATATTTT. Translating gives CSAWVSGNTIYF. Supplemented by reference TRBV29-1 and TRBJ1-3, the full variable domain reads SAVISQKPSRDICQRGTSLTIQCQVDSQVTMMFWYRQQPGQSLTLIATANQGSEATYESGFVIDKFPISRPNLTFSTLTVSNMSPEDSSIYLCSAWVSGNTIYFGEGSWLTVV.

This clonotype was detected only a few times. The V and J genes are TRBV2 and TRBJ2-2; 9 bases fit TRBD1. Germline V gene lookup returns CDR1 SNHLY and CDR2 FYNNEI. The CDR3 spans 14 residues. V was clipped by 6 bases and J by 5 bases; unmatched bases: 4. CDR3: CASSWTGVTGELFF. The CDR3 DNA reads TGTGCCAGCAGCTGGACAGGGGTGACCGGGGAGCTGTTTTTT.

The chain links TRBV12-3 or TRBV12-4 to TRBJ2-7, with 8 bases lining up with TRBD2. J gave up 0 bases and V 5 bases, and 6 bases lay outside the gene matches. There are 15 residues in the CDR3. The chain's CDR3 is CASSHTSGASYEQYF. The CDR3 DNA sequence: TGTGCCAGCAGTCACACTAGCGGTGCCTCCTACGAGCAGTACTTC.

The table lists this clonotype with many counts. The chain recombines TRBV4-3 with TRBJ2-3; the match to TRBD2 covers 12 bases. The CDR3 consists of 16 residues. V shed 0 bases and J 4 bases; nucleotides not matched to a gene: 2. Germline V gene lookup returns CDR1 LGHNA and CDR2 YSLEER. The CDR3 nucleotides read TGCGCCAGCAGCCAAGATCTAGCGGGGGGGCCAGATACGCAGTATTTT. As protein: CASSQDLAGGPDTQYF.

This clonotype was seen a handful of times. DNA for the CDR3: TGTGCCAGCTCACCAACCAGGGATAGCACTGAAGCTTTCTTT. It encodes CASSPTRDSTEAFF. V is TRBV18 and J is TRBJ1-1; possibly TRBD1 for D (5 bases). CDR1 KGHSH and CDR2 LQKENI come from the germline V gene. V shed 2 bases and J shed 4 bases, with 11 bases lying between them. The CDR3 is 14 residues long.